These T cell receptor beta chains were read from a single sample in a study of cytomegalovirus exposure and HLA in healthy donors. Repertoires were generated with immunoSEQ multiplex PCR, while TCRdb's copy carries only in-frame clones and drops some. The top ten clones hold about 3% of a sample with tens of thousands of clones, around 84% of them seen once. Sequencing was carried out using PBMCs. The receptors stem from a middle-aged woman in good health and CMV-seronegative. CDR3s include the opening cysteine and the closing phenylalanine or tryptophan. The order of the fields is D gene, J gene, clone size, V gene, CDR3 protein, CDR3 DNA. D genes are given only for firm matches. Expanded clones get a size class; other rows say once, few or many, or leave the size out.

TRBD1	TRBJ1-1	-	TRBV7-9	CASSFTPGQGGAFF	TGTGCCAGCAGCTTCACGCCTGGACAGGGCGGAGCTTTCTTT
-	TRBJ2-1	-	TRBV9	CASSPRGDEQFF	TGTGCCAGCAGCCCTAGGGGCGATGAGCAGTTCTTC
-	TRBJ2-7	-	TRBV30	CAWSVLSVPYEQYF	TGTGCCTGGAGTGTACTGTCTGTACCCTACGAGCAGTACTTC
TRBD1	TRBJ2-3	-	TRBV4-2	CASSQPIGQGTDTQYF	TGTGCCAGCAGCCAGCCTATCGGACAGGGAACAGATACGCAGTATTTT
-	TRBJ2-2	-	TRBV5-1	CASRRQLNTGELFF	TGCGCCAGCAGACGACAATTGAACACCGGGGAGCTGTTTTTT
TRBD2	TRBJ2-7	-	TRBV15	CATSIWGGRPVHEQYF	TGTGCCACCAGCATCTGGGGCGGGAGGCCTGTCCACGAGCAGTACTTC
-	TRBJ2-7	-	TRBV27	CASGGRNYEQYF	TGTGCCAGCGGGGGCAGGAACTACGAGCAGTACTTC
-	TRBJ2-3	few	TRBV19	CASSRRVQTGVYTDTQYF	TGTGCCAGCAGTAGGCGGGTCCAGACGGGGGTTTACACAGATACGCAGTATTTT
TRBD1	TRBJ2-7	-	TRBV5-1	CASSLGGQGQPQYF	TGCGCCAGCAGCTTGGGGGGACAGGGGCAGCCCCAGTACTTC
-	TRBJ1-5	-	TRBV7-3	CASSSRKTDNNQPQHF	TGTGCCAGCAGCTCCCGCAAGACAGATAACAATCAGCCCCAGCATTTT
TRBD2	TRBJ2-1	-	TRBV11-3	CASSRGTSGRDEQFF	TGTGCCAGCAGCCGAGGGACTAGCGGGAGAGATGAGCAGTTCTTC
-	TRBJ2-7	-	TRBV27	CASSLTTTRGFTEQYF	TGTGCCAGCAGTTTGACGACAACCAGGGGTTTTACAGAGCAGTACTTC
-	TRBJ2-3	-	TRBV10-3	CAISEFGDYGTQYF	TGTGCCATCAGTGAGTTTGGAGACTACGGTACGCAGTATTTT
-	TRBJ1-1	-	TRBV30	CAWSGQPNTEAFF	TGTGCCTGGAGTGGACAGCCGAACACTGAAGCTTTCTTT
-	TRBJ2-1	-	TRBV4-2	CASSQPQSGSLMGNEQFF	TGTGCCAGCAGCCAACCTCAGTCCGGGAGCCTCATGGGTAATGAGCAGTTCTTC
-	TRBJ2-2	-	TRBV6-1	CASSARGANTGELFF	TGTGCCAGCAGTGCCCGGGGAGCGAACACCGGGGAGCTGTTTTTT
TRBD2	TRBJ2-2	-	TRBV11-3	CASSLVSGRGTGELFF	TGTGCCAGCAGCTTAGTCTCCGGGAGGGGGACCGGGGAGCTGTTTTTT
-	TRBJ1-2	-	TRBV5-8	CASSLVVGGRGYTF	TGTGCCAGCAGCTTGGTAGTCGGGGGACGCGGCTACACCTTC
TRBD2	TRBJ2-3	-	TRBV6-1	CASSEAKLAIPDTQYF	TGTGCCAGCAGTGAAGCCAAACTAGCGATCCCAGATACGCAGTATTTT
TRBD2	TRBJ2-1	-	TRBV28	CASRTAAGVYEQFF	TGTGCCAGCAGAACGGCAGCGGGAGTCTATGAGCAGTTCTTC
TRBD1	TRBJ1-1	few	TRBV7-6	CASSIQGASPEAFF	TGTGCCAGCAGCATACAGGGGGCGTCTCCTGAAGCTTTCTTT
-	TRBJ1-1	-	TRBV19	CASSLGQPNTEAFF	TGTGCCAGTAGCCTGGGGCAGCCGAACACTGAAGCTTTCTTT
TRBD1	TRBJ1-1	-	TRBV28	CASRWTGRVNTEAFF	TGTGCCAGCAGGTGGACAGGGAGGGTGAACACTGAAGCTTTCTTT
-	TRBJ2-7	-	TRBV7-2	CASSTPGTPKYEQYF	TGTGCCAGCAGCACACCCGGGACTCCCAAATACGAGCAGTACTTC
TRBD1	TRBJ2-2	few	TRBV6-4	CASSDSPDRGGELFF	TGTGCCAGCAGTGACTCCCCGGACAGGGGCGGGGAGCTGTTTTTT
-	TRBJ2-3	-	TRBV4-2	CASSRAGPRPDTQYF	TGTGCCAGCAGCCGGGCGGGACCCCGCCCAGATACGCAGTATTTT
TRBD1	TRBJ2-1	-	TRBV19	CASTHRGANNEQFF	TGTGCCAGTACTCACAGGGGCGCAAACAATGAGCAGTTCTTC
-	TRBJ1-2	-	TRBV14	CASSQDPPGRGRSYGYTF	TGTGCCAGCAGCCAAGATCCACCCGGCAGGGGACGGTCCTATGGCTACACCTTC
TRBD1	TRBJ1-4	few	TRBV7-6	CASSSTGGAGTNEKLFF	TGTGCCAGCAGTTCAACAGGGGGCGCCGGGACTAATGAAAAACTGTTTTTT
-	TRBJ1-1	-	TRBV7-3	CASSLFGGRTEAFF	TGTGCCAGCAGCTTATTCGGGGGGCGTACTGAAGCTTTCTTT
-	TRBJ2-2	-	TRBV9	CASSVVALNILSDTGELFF	TGTGCCAGCAGCGTAGTTGCTCTAAATATACTATCCGACACCGGGGAGCTGTTTTTT
-	TRBJ2-2	-	TRBV9	CASSVVPGAAGELFF	TGTGCCAGCAGCGTAGTGCCAGGGGCCGCCGGGGAGCTGTTTTTT
-	TRBJ1-5	-	TRBV7-9	CASSSPGHLNQPQHF	TGTGCCAGCAGCTCTCCGGGACATCTCAATCAGCCCCAGCATTTT
-	TRBJ2-1	-	TRBV28	CASTPLARGSNEQFF	TGTGCCAGCACTCCTCTGGCCCGAGGGAGCAATGAGCAGTTCTTC
-	TRBJ2-1	-	TRBV9	CASSVGRAQFF	TGTGCCAGCAGCGTAGGGCGGGCGCAGTTCTTC
-	TRBJ1-5	-	TRBV28	CASSPDKSSNQPQHF	TGTGCCAGCAGCCCAGACAAGTCTAGCAATCAGCCCCAGCATTTT
TRBD1	TRBJ1-1	-	TRBV19	CASSRADRGLRNTEAFF	TGTGCCAGTAGCAGAGCGGACAGGGGGCTCAGGAACACTGAAGCTTTCTTT
-	TRBJ1-5	few	TRBV29-1	CTRGRKPQHF	TGCACCCGGGGGAGGAAGCCCCAGCATTTT
-	TRBJ2-3	-	TRBV6-1	CASSRGILGTDTQYF	TGTGCCAGCAGCCGGGGGATCTTGGGCACAGATACGCAGTATTTT
-	TRBJ2-5	once	TRBV6-5	CASSSDRQPVVETQYF	TGTGCCAGCAGTTCCGACCGACAGCCTGTGGTAGAGACCCAGTACTTC
-	TRBJ2-1	-	TRBV4-2	CASSQDGVASANEQFF	TGTGCCAGCAGCCAAGATGGGGTAGCGAGCGCCAATGAGCAGTTCTTC
TRBD1	TRBJ2-6	-	TRBV27	CASSLSGQRLPRDPTGANVLTF	TGTGCCAGCAGTTTATCGGGACAGAGGTTGCCCCGGGACCCCACTGGGGCCAACGTCCTGACTTTC
TRBD2	TRBJ2-1	-	TRBV6-4	CASSEGQGTSDEQFF	TGTGCCAGCAGTGAAGGGCAGGGGACTAGCGATGAGCAGTTCTTC
TRBD1	TRBJ2-5	-	TRBV5-4	CASIPGQEETQYF	TGTGCCAGCATCCCGGGACAGGAAGAGACCCAGTACTTC
TRBD2	TRBJ2-1	once	TRBV19	CASRVLAGSYNEQFF	TGTGCCAGTAGGGTACTAGCGGGATCTTACAATGAGCAGTTCTTC
-	TRBJ1-1	-	TRBV27	CASSFSAYSNTEAFF	TGTGCCAGCAGTTTCAGCGCCTACTCGAACACTGAAGCTTTCTTT
TRBD1	TRBJ1-2	-	TRBV28	CASSGAPGTGGASNYGYTF	TGTGCCAGCAGCGGCGCCCCCGGGACAGGGGGCGCGTCTAACTATGGCTACACCTTC
TRBD1	TRBJ1-3	few	TRBV2	CASSTGGARGNTIYF	TGTGCCAGCAGTACAGGGGGCGCGAGAGGAAACACCATATATTTT
-	TRBJ2-7	-	TRBV27	CASSSLYEQYF	TGTGCCAGCAGTTCTCTCTACGAGCAGTACTTC
-	TRBJ1-3	-	TRBV28	CASSLSLSGNTIYF	TGTGCCAGCAGTTTGTCGTTATCCGGAAACACCATATATTTT